This T cell receptor beta chain was sequenced for a study of blood T cell repertoires in COVID-19. The table came from immunoSEQ multiplex PCR; TCRdb's copy has only in-frame clones and leaves some out. The sample holds about 250,000 clones; nearly 90% are singletons and the top ten take approximately 3.3%. The CDR3 spans 17 residues. The source is a man aged 18 to 29 with active or convalescent COVID-19. The chain combines TRBV12-2 with TRBJ1-6; the table's D call TRBD1 went unverified against the DNA. TRBV12-2 is flagged as a pseudogene. Sequenced sample: peripheral blood. This CDR3 is CASRLAHIGRVNSPLHF. The CDR3 coding sequence is TGTGCAAGTCGCTTAGCGCACATTGGCAGGGTTAATTCACCCCTCCACTTT.